Following are 30 T cell receptor beta chains from one sample sequenced in a study of lymphopenia after photon versus proton radiotherapy. Data came from immunoSEQ multiplex PCR; TCRdb stores just in-frame clones and leaves some out. The table has tens of thousands of clones, approximately 84% seen once. The sample was peripheral blood, taken from a patient treated with proton-based radiotherapy. The source is a woman in her sixties or seventies with pancreatic cancer.

The chain has TRBV7-3 and TRBJ1-1, with TRBD1 matching 7 bases. V gave up 5 bases and J gave up 5 bases; unmatched junction bases: 11. This CDR3 is 15 amino acids long. Germline CDR1 SGHTA, CDR2 FQGTGA. In DNA, the CDR3 is TGTGCCAGCAGCCGAGGGGGCTTTACGGGGACTGAAGCTTTCTTT. Its translation is CASSRGGFTGTEAFF.

The genes are TRBV28 and TRBJ1-2; D is perhaps TRBD1 (6 bases). Trimming cost V 5 bases and J 5 bases, with 6 bases left between them. CDR3 size: 11 residues. Germline loops: CDR1 MDHEN, CDR2 SYDVKM. DNA for the CDR3: TGTGCCAGCAGTGGGACATATGGCTACACCTTC. The encoded protein is CASSGTYGYTF.

This chain joins TRBV19 and TRBJ1-2; TRBD1 matches at 9 bases. V trimming: 5 bases; J trimming: 7 bases; junction bases outside the gene matches: 5. This CDR3 contains 13 residues. CDR1 and CDR2 (germline): LNHDA, SQIVND (reference sequence). CDR3 amino acids: CASSLGQGRGYTF. DNA of the CDR3: TGTGCCAGTAGTTTGGGACAGGGTCGTGGCTACACCTTC.

This clone was detected only a few times. CDR3 region: CASSLEGRGTQPQHF. The CDR3 DNA follows: TGCGCCAGCAGCTTGGAGGGAAGGGGCACACAGCCCCAGCATTTT. The chain carries TRBV5-1 and TRBJ1-5, with D maybe TRBD1 (5 bases). The CDR3 extends over 15 amino acids. The V end lost 0 bases, the J end lost 7 bases, and 14 bases lay between the germline ends. Germline lookup yields CDR1 SGHRS and CDR2 YFSETQ.

The chain carries TRBV5-4 and TRBJ2-5; 9 bases align to TRBD1. V gave up 0 bases and J gave up 2 bases; unmatched junction bases: 8. The germline gives CDR1 SGHNT, CDR2 YYREEE (reference sequence). The CDR3 totals 17 residues. The CDR3 is CASSLDRGHFLQETQYF. In DNA form, the CDR3 reads TGTGCCAGCAGCTTGGACAGGGGGCATTTTCTACAAGAGACCCAGTACTTC.

The chain links TRBV4-1 to TRBJ1-1; D might be TRBD1 (6 bases). The ends were cut back, 1 base at V and 4 bases at J, with 10 bases in the middle. CDR1 is MGHRA and CDR2 is YSYEKL in the germline V gene. The CDR3 totals 14 residues. CDR3 protein: CASSQGGGTTEAFF. DNA for the CDR3: TGCGCCAGCAGCCAAGGAGGGGGGACCACTGAAGCTTTCTTT.

The V and J genes are TRBV27 and TRBJ1-2; no definite D call. Trimming left V 5 bases short and J 8 bases short, with 18 bases between. Germline lookup yields CDR1 MNHEY and CDR2 SMNVEV (reference sequence). This CDR3 has 14 residues. DNA for the CDR3: TGTGCCAGCAGTCCCTACAACCTAGCGGGCGGCTACACCTTC. Encoded protein: CASSPYNLAGGYTF.

The chain has TRBV27 and TRBJ2-5; the D is unclear. CDR1 and CDR2 (germline): MNHEY, SMNVEV (reference sequence). This CDR3 region has 12 residues. V was cut by 4 bases and J by 5 bases, with 8 bases left in between. The CDR3, as DNA: TGTGCCAGCAGTTCCGGCAGTGAGACCCAGTACTTC. Protein: CASSSGSETQYF.

This rearrangement joins TRBV6-5 to TRBJ1-3, with TRBD1 matching over 10 bases. The CDR3 extends over 15 amino acids. The germline V gene encodes CDR1 MNHEY and CDR2 SVGAGI. V dropped 0 bases and J dropped 8; count of bases not matched to a gene: 4. The CDR3 loop is CASSYSVGQGHTIYF. As DNA, the CDR3 is TGTGCCAGCAGTTACTCGGTGGGACAGGGGCACACCATATATTTT.

Only a few counts were recorded for this clone. The gene calls are TRBV10-1 and TRBJ2-1; 9 bases match TRBD1. The CDR3 is 12 residues long. Trimming took 6 bases from V and 10 from J; bases not matched to a gene: 4. Per germline, CDR1 WNHNN and CDR2 SYGVQD (reference sequence). The CDR3 loop is CASRGGQGEQFF. The CDR3 DNA reads TGCGCCAGCAGGGGGGGACAGGGAGAGCAGTTCTTC.

This clone has just a few counts. This chain uses TRBV28 with TRBJ1-5; TRBD1 matches at 7 bases. The CDR3 has 16 residues. Germline-derived CDR1 and CDR2 are MDHEN and SYDVKM. The V and J ends lost 5 bases and 1 base, in that order; junction bases with no gene match: 8. CDR3 in amino acids: CASSPTRGGSNQPQHF. CDR3 nucleotide sequence: TGTGCCAGCAGTCCCACCAGGGGGGGGAGCAATCAGCCCCAGCATTTT.

V gene TRBV5-8 combines with J gene TRBJ2-2, with 13 bases that match TRBD2. The CDR3 runs 17 residues. With 4 bases clipped from V and 6 bases from J, the junction kept 9 bases outside the gene matches. The germline V gene has CDR1 SGHTS and CDR2 YDEGEE. CDR3 sequence reads: CASSVTSGRAWAGELFF. Written as DNA, the CDR3 is TGTGCCAGCAGCGTAACTAGCGGGAGGGCCTGGGCCGGGGAGCTGTTTTTT.

The rearrangement links TRBV30 to TRBJ2-5; TRBD2 aligns across 12 bases. CDR3 length equals 14 residues. Germline CDR1 GTSNPN, CDR2 SVGIG (reference sequence). The ends lost 5 bases at V and 7 bases at J; junction bases unmatched: 8. CDR3 protein: CAWVQLAGGATQYF. The CDR3, as DNA: TGTGCCTGGGTACAACTAGCGGGAGGAGCGACCCAGTACTTC.

A few counts support this clone. The chain is built from TRBV10-3 and TRBJ2-1; no clear D gene. The germline V gene has CDR1 ENHRY and CDR2 SYGVKD. V lost 6 bases and J lost 7, with 10 bases in between. CDR3 length: 12 residues. The CDR3 region is CAIREQQNEQFF. The CDR3 bases are TGTGCCATCAGAGAGCAGCAGAATGAGCAGTTCTTC.

This chain uses TRBV5-1 with TRBJ2-5; 11 positions match TRBD2. The better agreement between TRBJ2-7 and the DNA end casts doubt on the J call. This CDR3 spans 14 amino acids. CDR1 and CDR2 (germline): SGHRS, YFSETQ. This CDR3 is CASSTSGSSYEQYF. The CDR3, as DNA: TGCGCCAGCAGCACTAGCGGGAGCTCCTACGAGCAGTACTTC.

J is TRBJ1-4 and V is TRBV6-5; no reliable D call. In germline, CDR1 is MNHEY, CDR2 SVGAGI. CDR3 length: 13 residues. The germline V and J ends were trimmed by 5 bases and 4 bases, with 8 bases remaining between them. CDR3 protein: CASSPAFNEKLFF. The CDR3 region has the DNA TGTGCCAGCAGTCCCGCGTTTAATGAAAAACTGTTTTTT.

This CDR3 is CASSLSPTASSGNTIYF. As DNA, the CDR3 is TGTGCCAGCAGCTTAAGCCCGACAGCTAGCTCTGGAAACACCATATATTTT. The chain recombines TRBV7-6 with TRBJ1-3, with D perhaps matching TRBD1 (5 bases). Trimming removed 2 bases from V and 0 bases from J, with 14 bases in between. The CDR3 has 17 amino acids. Germline V gives CDR1 SGHVS, CDR2 FNYEAQ.

The rearrangement uses TRBV27 and TRBJ2-1; D unresolved. Deletions cut 2 bases from V and 7 bases from J, with 3 bases between. CDR1 is MNHEY, CDR2 SMNVEV, per germline (reference sequence). There are 11 residues in the CDR3. DNA for the CDR3: TGTGCCAGCAGTTTAAGGAATGAGCAGTTCTTC. This sequence encodes CASSLRNEQFF.

The chain recombines TRBV19 with TRBJ2-3; 9 bases line up with TRBD1. The CDR3 loop spans 16 amino acids. The ends lost 5 bases at V and 8 bases at J; junction bases unmatched: 14. In germline, CDR1 is LNHDA, CDR2 SQIVND (reference sequence). This CDR3 is CASSPPGTGQLGTQYF. CDR3 DNA: TGTGCCAGTAGTCCTCCAGGGACAGGGCAATTGGGTACGCAGTATTTT.

The V gene is TRBV19, the J gene TRBJ2-1, with TRBD1 matching over 7 bases. This CDR3 spans 15 amino acids. Per the germline V gene, CDR1 is LNHDA and CDR2 is SQIVND (reference sequence). With V trimmed by 6 bases and J by 2 bases, 7 bases remained unmatched. The CDR3 nucleotides are TGTGCCAGTAGGGTCTCCGGGACAGCCTACAATGAGCAGTTCTTC. It translates to CASRVSGTAYNEQFF. Variable domain in full (rest from reference TRBV19 and TRBJ2-1): DGGITQSPKYLFRKEGQNVTLSCEQNLNHDAMYWYRQDPGQGLRLIYYSQIVNDFQKGDIAEGYSVSREKKESFPLTVTSAQKNPTAFYLCASRVSGTAYNEQFFGPGTRLTVL.

V usage is TRBV7-2 and J usage is TRBJ1-3; D is unclear. The CDR3 is 14 residues long. Germline V gives CDR1 SGHTA, CDR2 FQGNSA. Trimming stripped 4 bases from V and 4 bases from J, with 11 bases between. In nucleotides, the CDR3 is TGTGCCAGCAGCTCACCCTGGACGGGAAACACCATATATTTT. Protein: CASSSPWTGNTIYF.

The V and J genes are TRBV7-2 and TRBJ2-5; D gene unclear. This CDR3 is 14 amino acids long. V dropped 0 bases and J dropped 9 bases, with 14 bases sitting between them. The germline gives CDR1 SGHTA, CDR2 FQGNSA. This CDR3 is CASSLASAAKAQYF. The DNA for the CDR3 is TGTGCCAGCAGCTTAGCGAGTGCAGCCAAGGCCCAGTACTTC.

The chain is built from TRBV28 and TRBJ1-3, with 12 bases fitting TRBD1. V shed 2 bases, J shed 8 bases, and the junction held 4 bases outside the gene matches. CDR1 and CDR2 from the germline V gene are MDHEN and SYDVKM. This CDR3 spans 15 amino acids. DNA for the CDR3: TGTGCCAGCAGTTTAGGGGGACAGGGGGCAGACACCATATATTTT. Its translation: CASSLGGQGADTIYF.

The chain couples TRBV5-1 to TRBJ1-1, with D perhaps matching TRBD1 (6 bases). The V gene's germline CDR1 is SGHRS and CDR2 YFSETQ. The CDR3 extends over 16 amino acids. The germline V and J ends were trimmed by 1 base and 0 bases, with 13 bases remaining between them. The chain's CDR3 is CASSLRGTLLNTEAFF. In DNA, the CDR3 is TGCGCCAGCAGCTTGAGGGGGACTCTACTGAACACTGAAGCTTTCTTT.

This clone has a single count. V is TRBV14 and J is TRBJ2-7, with D maybe TRBD1 (5 bases). This CDR3 is 16 amino acids long. The V gene's germline CDR1 is SGHDN and CDR2 FVKESK. Trimming took 1 base from V and 0 from J, leaving 13 bases between them. CDR3 DNA: TGTGCCAGCAGCCAAGCGGGCAGGGCCGACTCCTACGAGCAGTACTTC. As protein: CASSQAGRADSYEQYF.

The V and J genes are TRBV5-1 and TRBJ2-2; 9 bases are a match to TRBD1. Germline V gene data show CDR1 as SGHRS and CDR2 as YFSETQ. The CDR3 has 11 residues. Losses at the gene ends were 5 bases for V and 12 bases for J; bases not matched to a gene: 2. The CDR3 sequence is CASRGQGQLFF. The CDR3 DNA reads as TGCGCCAGCAGGGGACAGGGTCAGCTGTTTTTT. Based on the CDR3 plus reference TRBV5-1 and TRBJ2-2, the full variable domain is KAGVTQTPRYLIKTRGQQVTLSCSPISGHRSVSWYQQTPGQGLQFLFEYFSETQRNKGNFPGRFSGRQFSNSRSEMNVSTLELGDSALYLCASRGQGQLFFGEGSRLTVL.

A few counts support this clone. The chain employs TRBV10-3 and TRBJ2-7; weak D call: TRBD2 (5 bases). Germline V gene lookup returns CDR1 ENHRY and CDR2 SYGVKD. The CDR3 has 15 residues. The V and J ends lost 0 bases and 6 bases respectively, with 15 bases between them. CDR3 amino acids: CAISESDSGSAEQYF. CDR3 bases: TGTGCCATCAGTGAGTCAGATTCGGGATCGGCCGAGCAGTACTTC.

The chain joins TRBV19 to TRBJ2-5, with D perhaps matching TRBD2 (6 bases). The end of the DNA fits TRBJ2-7 better, so the J call may be wrong. Germline V lookup: CDR1 LNHDA, CDR2 SQIVND (reference sequence). The CDR3 is 13 amino acids. The CDR3 region has the DNA TGTGCCAGTAGTATCTCTAGCGACTACGAGCAGTACTTC. Its translation is CASSISSDYEQYF.

The chain couples TRBV18 to TRBJ2-2, with D possibly TRBD2 on 5 matching bases. Germline assignment: CDR1 KGHSH and CDR2 LQKENI. The germline V and J ends were trimmed by 2 bases and 6 bases, with 7 bases remaining between them. CDR3 size: 13 residues. CDR3 sequence (DNA): TGTGCCAGCTCACCATCGGGGTCCGGGGAGCTGTTTTTT. Translating gives CASSPSGSGELFF.

The chain has TRBV6-5 and TRBJ2-7, with 8 bases aligning to TRBD2. Germline V gives CDR1 MNHEY, CDR2 SVGAGI. This CDR3 is 13 amino acids long. V trimming: 7 bases; J trimming: 4 bases; junction bases outside the gene matches: 6. The CDR3 DNA reads TGTGCCAGCAAGGGACTAGGCGCTTACGAGCAGTACTTC. Translating gives CASKGLGAYEQYF.